This T cell receptor (beta chain) was captured in a study of cytomegalovirus exposure and HLA in healthy donors. General study findings and limits: The study listed under 200 cytomegalovirus-associated TCR beta chains. Across donors, presence/absence analyses took sequencing depth to be roughly uniform. The classifier reportedly diagnosed cytomegalovirus status with high sensitivity and specificity. By HLA locus, TCR association rates varied in a later analysis, with DRB1 showing the most and HLA-C the fewest.

In the PCR, 60 Vbeta and 13 Jbeta primers were used. Profiling relied on immunoSEQ multiplex PCR, and the TCRdb table lists in-frame clones only, not all of them. The repertoire has more than 85,000 clones, approximately 77% of them found once; the top ten carry 8.5% to 10%. With regard to this clone: Its antigen is undetermined.

The CDR3 consists of 15 residues. Germline V gene data show CDR1 as SGHRS and CDR2 as YFSETQ. Trimming cost V 0 bases and J 3 bases, with 10 bases left between them. The source of this sequence is a male donor in good health and CMV-seropositive. The genes are TRBV5-1 and TRBJ2-1; D remains ambiguous. Sequencing was done on a sample of PBMCs. This CDR3 reads CASSLGLRFYNEQFF. The CDR3 region has the DNA TGCGCCAGCAGCTTGGGTCTACGCTTCTACAATGAGCAGTTCTTC.